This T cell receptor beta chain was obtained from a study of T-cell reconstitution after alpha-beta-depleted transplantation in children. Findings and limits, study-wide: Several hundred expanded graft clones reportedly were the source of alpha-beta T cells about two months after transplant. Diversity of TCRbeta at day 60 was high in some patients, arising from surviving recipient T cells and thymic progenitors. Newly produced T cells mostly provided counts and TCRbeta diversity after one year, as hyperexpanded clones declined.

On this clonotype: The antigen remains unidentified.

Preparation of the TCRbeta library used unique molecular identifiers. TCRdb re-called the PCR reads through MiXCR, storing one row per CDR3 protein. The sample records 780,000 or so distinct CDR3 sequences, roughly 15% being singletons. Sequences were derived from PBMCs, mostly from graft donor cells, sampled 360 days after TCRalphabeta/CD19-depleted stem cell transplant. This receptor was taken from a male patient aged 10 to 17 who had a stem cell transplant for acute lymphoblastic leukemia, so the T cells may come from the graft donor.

The CDR3 loop reads CASSNFYNEQFF. The CDR3 DNA follows: TGCGCCAGCAGCAACTTCTACAATGAGCAGTTCTTC. The V gene is TRBV4-1, the J gene TRBJ2-1; D is ambiguous. Germline V gene lookup returns CDR1 MGHRA and CDR2 YSYEKL. This CDR3 has 12 residues. V lost 5 bases and J lost 3, with 5 bases in between.